Given below is one T cell receptor (beta chain) in context. The sample is drawn from a study of blood T cell repertoires in COVID-19. On the study more broadly: Spain, Italy and the United States supplied samples that represented acute and convalescent COVID-19. PBMCs, B-cell-depleted T cells, or T cells were the source of the cDNA or gDNA that made up the material.

The germline V gene has CDR1 LNHDA and CDR2 SQIVND (reference sequence). The V gene end was trimmed by 6 bases and the J gene end by 6 bases; junction bases not matched to a gene: 7. This CDR3 is 14 amino acids long. Clones were sequenced by immunoSEQ multiplex PCR, and TCRdb holds only the in-frame ones, with some missing. Of 390,000 or so clones listed, 85% to 90% are singletons. Sequences were obtained from peripheral blood. The receptor's source is a man aged 18 to 29 with active or convalescent COVID-19. The V gene is TRBV19, the J gene TRBJ2-1, with 8 bases identical to TRBD2. In DNA, the CDR3 is TGTGCCAGTAGAGTAGCGGGACTTCGCAATGAGCAGTTCTTC. This gives the protein CASRVAGLRNEQFF.